This TCR beta chain was recorded in a study of T cells after yellow fever vaccination. The CDR3 consists of 13 residues. CDR1 and CDR2 (germline): MNHEY, SVGAGI. V lost 6 bases to trimming and J lost 6 bases, with 11 bases between them. The study, taken as a whole, reports: A limited proportion of clonotypes was detected within both the CD4 and CD8 compartments. Post-booster samples contained most primary-vaccination clones (approximately 95% CD4, about 90% CD8).

It was through 5'RACE template switching that TCR cDNA was made, with a universal primer site and UMIs added. TCRdb itself ran the 5' RACE reads through MiXCR, one entry per CDR3 protein. The sample records tens of thousands of distinct CDR3 sequences, about 6.6% being singletons. This clonotype showed up many times. Its target is unknown. This sequence joins TRBV6-5 and TRBJ2-2; either TRBD1 or TRBD2 may supply D (5 bases each). Sequencing used CD8+ T cells sorted from PBMCs, obtained around 5 days after the first yellow fever vaccination. This receptor was obtained from a young man who received the YFV17D yellow fever vaccine. The CDR3 here is CASRPGSPGELFF. The CDR3 nucleotides read TGTGCCAGCAGGCCAGGGAGTCCCGGGGAGCTGTTTTTT.